The 25 T cell receptor beta chains in this list originate from one sample, sequenced in a study of neoadjuvant anti-PD-1 for oral cavity cancer listed by TCRdb under 2021. The time point label here, explained by the study, means: after neoadjuvant nivolumab, at surgical resection. The library was obtained by the immunoSEQ multiplex PCR assay. The clones in this table, taken by TCRdb from immuneACCESS, are in-frame only. Not every clone is retained; where verified, under half of the shortfall comes from an unresolved V gene, and the cause of the rest is unknown. The sample table shows 7,000 to 8,000 clones, and 65% to 80% are seen once. Clones ranked in the top ten supply 3% to 3.5% of the sample. Sequenced material: PBMCs, taken after nivolumab (anti-PD-1) treatment. The source of these receptors is a person between 40 and 79 years old with oral cavity squamous cell carcinoma.

The chain uses TRBV5-1 and TRBJ1-2; tentatively, D is TRBD1 (5 bases). Germline loops: CDR1 SGHRS, CDR2 YFSETQ. The CDR3 length is 19 residues. Trimming stripped 4 bases from V and 1 base from J, with 26 bases between. In DNA, the CDR3 is TGCGCCAGCAGCCCCGCCTTATTCGCCAGGGCCGAATTTAACTATGGCTACACCTTC. Protein product: CASSPALFARAEFNYGYTF.

V gene TRBV5-8 combines with J gene TRBJ2-2; the D gene is possibly TRBD2 (6 bases). The CDR3 length is 15 residues. Germline lookup yields CDR1 SGHTS and CDR2 YDEGEE. V was cut by 3 bases and J by 0 bases, with 9 bases left in between. The CDR3 protein is CASSSRGSNTGELFF. CDR3 bases: TGTGCCAGCAGCTCACGGGGGTCGAACACCGGGGAGCTGTTTTTT.

This clone has only a few counts. The chain has TRBV5-6 and TRBJ1-5; D call uncertain. The CDR3 extends over 13 amino acids. Trimming took 0 bases from V and 6 from J, leaving 7 bases between them. The germline V gene has CDR1 SGHDT and CDR2 YYEEEE. CDR3 sequence: CASSLAAAQPQHF. In nucleotides, the CDR3 is TGTGCCAGCAGCTTGGCCGCAGCTCAGCCCCAGCATTTT. Drawing the rest from reference TRBV5-6 and TRBJ1-5, the complete variable domain is DAGVTQSPTHLIKTRGQQVTLRCSPKSGHDTVSWYQQALGQGPQFIFQYYEEEERQRGNFPDRFSGHQFPNYSSELNVNALLLGDSALYLCASSLAAAQPQHFGDGTRLSIL.

CDR3 in amino acids: CASSLDVNTEAFF. CDR3 DNA: TGTGCCAGCAGCTTAGATGTGAACACTGAAGCTTTCTTT. The rearrangement joins TRBV11-2 to TRBJ1-1; D unresolved. The CDR3 is 13 residues long. Germline lookup yields CDR1 SGHAT and CDR2 FQNNGV. The V gene lost 0 bases and the J gene lost 0 bases, with 2 bases spanning the gap.

The V gene is TRBV27, the J gene TRBJ2-2; 7 positions agree with TRBD2. Trimming removed 0 bases from V and 4 bases from J; junction bases left unmatched: 14. The germline V gene encodes CDR1 MNHEY and CDR2 SMNVEV (reference sequence). This CDR3 comprises 19 residues. CDR3 loop: CASSLSILTSQIFTGELFF. CDR3 in DNA: TGTGCCAGCAGTTTATCGATATTGACTAGCCAAATATTCACCGGGGAGCTGTTTTTT.

This rearrangement joins TRBV6-1 to TRBJ2-5; tentatively, D is TRBD1 or TRBD2 (5 bases each). Germline CDR1 reads MNHNS; CDR2 reads SASEGT. With 8 bases removed from V and 5 bases from J, the gap between germline ends came to 21 bases. This CDR3 spans 15 amino acids. CDR3 in amino acids: CASSDRGVRGETQYF. CDR3 coding DNA: TGTGCCAGCTCCGACCGAGGGGTGAGAGGGGAGACCCAGTACTTC.

This clone was detected only a few times. DNA of the CDR3: TGTGCCAGCAGCCTCCGGGCAGGGAATAATTCACCCCTCCACTTT. It yields the protein CASSLRAGNNSPLHF. This chain links TRBV7-9 with TRBJ1-6, with D possibly matching TRBD1 (5 bases). Trimming left V 5 bases short and J 5 bases short, with 13 bases between. CDR1 and CDR2 (germline): SEHNR, FQNEAQ (reference sequence). CDR3 size: 15 residues.

The chain combines TRBV2 with TRBJ2-2; no definite D call. Germline V CDR1 and CDR2: SNHLY, FYNNEI. The CDR3 contains 16 residues. Trimming stripped 3 bases from V and 0 bases from J, with 11 bases between. The CDR3 nucleotides are TGTGCCAGCAGTGAGACCCGACTCGCGAACACCGGGGAGCTGTTTTTT. Translated: CASSETRLANTGELFF.

The chain employs TRBV6-1 and TRBJ1-1; maybe TRBD1 (5 bases). Trimming pared 4 bases from V and 4 bases from J, leaving 16 bases between. Per germline, CDR1 MNHNS and CDR2 SASEGT. This CDR3 region has 15 residues. The CDR3 region is CASSARQSRSTEAFF. The CDR3 bases are TGTGCCAGCAGTGCGAGACAGTCACGGTCCACTGAAGCTTTCTTT.

The V call is TRBV5-4, the J call TRBJ1-4; the D is unclear. Germline CDR1 reads SGHNT; CDR2 reads YYREEE (reference sequence). Between the trimmed V and J ends, which lost 0 bases and 5 bases, there was a span of 8 bases. This CDR3 contains 14 residues. CDR3 region: CASSLDSRNEKLFF. The CDR3 region has the DNA TGTGCCAGCAGCTTGGACAGTCGGAATGAAAAACTGTTTTTT.

The V gene is TRBV19, the J gene TRBJ2-7; D remains ambiguous. This CDR3 region has 14 residues. Trimming removed 3 bases from V and 6 bases from J, with 15 bases in between. Germline CDR1 reads LNHDA; CDR2 reads SQIVND (reference sequence). In DNA form, the CDR3 reads TGTGCCAGTAGTATCCGACCCGATGGCCCCGAGCAGTACTTC. It specifies CASSIRPDGPEQYF.

In this sample, this clone turned up once. The V and J genes are TRBV10-3 and TRBJ1-2, with 7 bases matching TRBD1. Germline V gene sequence: CDR1 ENHRY, CDR2 SYGVKD. V shed 2 bases and J 3 bases; nucleotides not matched to a gene: 0. The length of the CDR3 is 13 residues. The CDR3 reads CAISETGDYGYTF. The CDR3 bases are TGTGCCATCAGTGAGACAGGGGACTATGGCTACACCTTC.

The V gene is TRBV19, the J gene TRBJ1-4; 9 bases line up with TRBD1. This CDR3 has 16 residues. J was trimmed by 6 bases and V by 5 bases; bases with no gene match: 10. Germline loops: CDR1 LNHDA, CDR2 SQIVND (reference sequence). This chain's CDR3 is CASSPIRGQGDEKLFF. CDR3 nucleotide sequence: TGTGCCAGTAGTCCTATTCGGGGACAGGGAGATGAAAAACTGTTTTTT.

The gene calls are TRBV6-4 and TRBJ1-6; 7 nucleotides line up with TRBD1. CDR1 is MRHNA, CDR2 SNTAGT, per germline. CDR3 length: 15 amino acids. Losses at the gene ends were 6 bases for V and 7 bases for J; bases not matched to a gene: 9. The CDR3 sequence is CASRPDRAKNSPLHF. The CDR3 DNA follows: TGTGCCAGCAGACCAGACAGGGCGAAGAATTCACCCCTCCACTTT.

The chain is built from TRBV2 and TRBJ1-2; D is ambiguous. With 3 bases removed from V and 4 bases from J, the gap between germline ends came to 9 bases. Per germline, CDR1 SNHLY and CDR2 FYNNEI. This CDR3 has 13 amino acids. CDR3 protein: CASSDGRIYGYTF. The CDR3 nucleotides are TGTGCCAGCAGTGACGGTAGGATCTATGGCTACACCTTC.

CDR3 in DNA: TGTGCCAGCAGCCTGGACAGGGCGGGGGGCTACACCTTC. This encodes CASSLDRAGGYTF. The chain uses TRBV5-4 and TRBJ1-2; 8 bases agree with TRBD1. The trim removed 4 bases at V and 8 bases at J, leaving 7 bases unmatched. The V gene's germline CDR1 is SGHNT and CDR2 YYREEE (reference sequence). The CDR3 sequence is 13 residues long. Looking up the rest from reference TRBV5-4 and TRBJ1-2 gives the full variable domain: ETGVTQSPTHLIKTRGQQVTLRCSSQSGHNTVSWYQQALGQGPQFIFQYYREEENGRGNFPPRFSGLQFPNYSSELNVNALELDDSALYLCASSLDRAGGYTFGSGTRLTVV.

The chain employs TRBV7-2 and TRBJ1-2; the D is unclear. Between the trimmed V and J ends, which lost 3 bases and 5 bases, there was a span of 10 bases. The CDR3 contains 13 residues. Germline V gene lookup returns CDR1 SGHTA and CDR2 FQGNSA. DNA for the CDR3: TGTGCCAGCAGCTTCTCTGACCATTATGGCTACACCTTC. Translation: CASSFSDHYGYTF. Supplemented by reference TRBV7-2 and TRBJ1-2, the full variable domain reads GAGVSQSPSNKVTEKGKDVELRCDPISGHTALYWYRQSLGQGLEFLIYFQGNSAPDKSGLPSDRFSAERTGGSVSTLTIQRTQQEDSAVYLCASSFSDHYGYTFGSGTRLTVV.

This chain links TRBV30 with TRBJ2-7, with TRBD2 identical over 8 bases. The germline V gene encodes CDR1 GTSNPN and CDR2 SVGIG (reference sequence). V lost 4 bases and J lost 4; bases outside the gene matches: 9. The CDR3 totals 14 residues. This chain's CDR3 is CAWTLRGGLYEQYF. CDR3 in DNA: TGTGCCTGGACTTTACGGGGGGGCTTGTACGAGCAGTACTTC. The whole variable domain, remainder taken from reference TRBV30 and TRBJ2-7, is SQTIHQWPATLVQPVGSPLSLECTVEGTSNPNLYWYRQAAGRGLQLLFYSVGIGQISSEVPQNLSASRPQDRQFILSSKKLLLSDSGFYLCAWTLRGGLYEQYFGPGTRLTVT.

The chain is built from TRBV4-3 and TRBJ2-3, with 9 bases matching TRBD2. This CDR3 comprises 19 residues. Trimming took 1 base from V and 4 from J; bases not matched to a gene: 15. CDR1 and CDR2 (germline): LGHNA, YSLEER. DNA for the CDR3: TGCGCCAGCAGCCAAGGAATAGCGGGGGCCTTTCGGGGGGCAGATACGCAGTATTTT. As protein: CASSQGIAGAFRGADTQYF.

V and J are TRBV27 and TRBJ1-6; 7 bases map to TRBD1. Germline CDR1 MNHEY, CDR2 SMNVEV (reference sequence). Trimming removed 3 bases from V and 5 bases from J; junction bases left unmatched: 1. The CDR3 sequence is 14 residues long. The CDR3 region is CASSFRGNNSPLHF. The CDR3, as DNA: TGTGCCAGCAGTTTCAGGGGGAATAATTCACCCCTCCACTTT.

This clone was recorded a few times. J is TRBJ2-7 and V is TRBV5-1, with D possibly matching TRBD1 (6 bases). CDR1 is SGHRS, CDR2 YFSETQ, per germline. The CDR3 has 14 amino acids. Trimming took off 2 bases at V and 2 bases at J, with 11 bases between the two ends. The chain's CDR3 is CASSFQGSTYEQYF. In nucleotides, the CDR3 is TGCGCCAGCAGCTTTCAGGGGTCCACCTACGAGCAGTACTTC.

Here the CDR3 reads CASSQELPSNYGYTF. The CDR3 region has the DNA TGCGCCAGCAGCCAAGAATTACCCAGTAACTATGGCTACACCTTC. The chain combines TRBV4-3 with TRBJ1-2, with D unclear. V gave up 0 bases and J gave up 1 base, with 9 bases separating them. Germline values: CDR1 LGHNA, CDR2 YSLEER. The CDR3 contains 15 residues.

The chain links TRBV14 to TRBJ2-7, with D perhaps TRBD2 (5 bases). This CDR3 has 14 residues. V was pared by 4 bases and J by 0 bases, with 10 bases between. From germline, CDR1 is SGHDN and CDR2 FVKESK. The CDR3 protein is CASSPRRGSYEQYF. The CDR3 DNA follows: TGTGCCAGCAGCCCGCGCCGGGGCTCCTACGAGCAGTACTTC.

The rearrangement joins TRBV7-2 to TRBJ2-5; 10 bases line up with TRBD2. V gave up 3 bases and J gave up 4 bases; unmatched junction bases: 2. The CDR3 covers 14 residues. Germline V lookup: CDR1 SGHTA, CDR2 FQGNSA. The CDR3 protein is CASSFQRGGETQYF. CDR3 nucleotide sequence: TGTGCCAGCAGCTTTCAGCGGGGGGGAGAGACCCAGTACTTC.

V and J are TRBV5-4 and TRBJ2-3; 8 bases line up with TRBD1. There are 16 residues in the CDR3. Unmatched junction bases numbered 11, after V lost 4 bases and J lost 4 bases. The germline CDR1 and CDR2 sequences are SGHNT and YYREEE (reference sequence). CDR3 region: CASSPRTGRTADTQYF. For the CDR3, the DNA is TGTGCCAGCAGCCCCCGGACAGGGAGGACAGCAGATACGCAGTATTTT.